What follows describes a single TCR beta chain. These data originate in a study of cytomegalovirus exposure and HLA in healthy donors. The V and J ends lost 7 bases and 7 bases respectively, with 20 bases between them. Germline loops: CDR1 SGHTA, CDR2 FQGNSA. The CDR3 has 15 residues. The primer mix had 60 Vbeta and 13 Jbeta primers. The assay was immunoSEQ multiplex PCR, and TCRdb's table has in-frame clones only and misses some. The table shows approximately 150,000 clones, with 73% occurring only once. J is TRBJ2-1 and V is TRBV7-2; D might be TRBD1 (7 bases). The sample consisted of PBMCs. The TCR originated in a woman under 30 in good health and CMV-seronegative. CDR3 nucleotide sequence: TGTGCCAGCACCACAGTGGCAGGGGGGACGAATGAGCAGTTCTTC. This encodes CASTTVAGGTNEQFF.